This T cell receptor beta chain was observed in a study of CD8+CD57+ T cells in acquired aplastic anemia. The overall study: Quantities of DNA derived from sorted CD4+ and CD8+ cells averaged about 3.2 ug. Study-wide points: Any difference that existed in CD8+ Simpson's diversity between patients and controls was not significant.

Genomic DNA acted as the template from which TCR beta VDJ combination and CDR3 sequence profiling were carried out. TCRdb called the reads again in MiXCR, with one record for every CDR3 protein. The sample shows approximately 300,000 distinct CDR3 sequences, under 65% of them seen only once. Flow cytometry had shown expanded CD8+CD57+ cells in the patients chosen for sequencing. Concerning this clonotype itself: As yet, its antigen is unknown.

The TCR originated in a human donor with aplastic anemia. The sample consisted of sorted CD4+, CD8+, or CD8+CD57+ T cells (not recorded which) from PBMCs.

CDR3 loop: CSASGTSGMTDTQYF. CDR3 DNA sequence: TGCAGTGCTAGTGGGACTAGCGGGATGACAGATACGCAGTATTTT. V and J are TRBV20-1 and TRBJ2-3; TRBD2 agrees at 13 bases. CDR1 is DFQATT and CDR2 is SNEGSKA in the germline V gene (reference sequence). The CDR3 has 15 amino acids. Unmatched junction bases numbered 3, after V lost 3 bases and J lost 3 bases.